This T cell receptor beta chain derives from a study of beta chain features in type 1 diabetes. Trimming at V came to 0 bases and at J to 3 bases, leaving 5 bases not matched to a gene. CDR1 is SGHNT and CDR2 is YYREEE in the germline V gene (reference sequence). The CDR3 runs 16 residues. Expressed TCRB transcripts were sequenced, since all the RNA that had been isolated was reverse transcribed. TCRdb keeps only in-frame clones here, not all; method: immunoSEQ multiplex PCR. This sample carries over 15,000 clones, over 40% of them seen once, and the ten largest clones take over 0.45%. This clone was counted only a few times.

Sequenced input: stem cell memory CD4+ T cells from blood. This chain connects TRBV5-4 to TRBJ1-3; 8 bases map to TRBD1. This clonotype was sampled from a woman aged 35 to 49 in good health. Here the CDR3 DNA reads TGTGCCAGCAGCTTGGTTCCAGGGGGCTTTGGAAACACCATATATTTT. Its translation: CASSLVPGGFGNTIYF. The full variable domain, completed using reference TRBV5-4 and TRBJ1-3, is ETGVTQSPTHLIKTRGQQVTLRCSSQSGHNTVSWYQQALGQGPQFIFQYYREEENGRGNFPPRFSGLQFPNYSSELNVNALELDDSALYLCASSLVPGGFGNTIYFGEGSWLTVV.